Below are 31 T cell receptor beta chains sequenced from a single sample in a study of blood T cell repertoires in COVID-19. Clones were sequenced by immunoSEQ multiplex PCR, and TCRdb holds only the in-frame ones, with some missing. The table records 150,000 to 200,000 clones, roughly nine tenths of them present only once. Source material: PBMCs or T cells enriched from blood (not recorded which). All receptors derive from a woman aged 40 to 55 in a cohort exposed to, infected with or recovered from COVID-19 (not recorded which).

This sequence joins TRBV29-1 and TRBJ1-1; unclear D gene. Looked up from germline, CDR1 is SQVTM and CDR2 is ANQGSEA. This CDR3 has 12 residues. With 7 bases removed from V and 7 bases from J, the gap between germline ends came to 16 bases. DNA of the CDR3: TGCAGCGCTCAACCCCGAGCGGATGAAGCTTTCTTT. Amino acids: CSAQPRADEAFF.

The V gene is TRBV3-1 (or the pseudogene TRBV3-2), the J gene TRBJ1-2; 9 bases line up with TRBD1. V was clipped by 4 bases and J by 6 bases; unmatched bases: 3. CDR3 size: 13 residues. CDR1 and CDR2 (germline): LGHDT, YNNKEL (reference sequence). CDR3 coding DNA: TGTGCCAGCAGCCTGGGACAGGGCCATGGCTACACCTTC. This translates into CASSLGQGHGYTF.

V gene TRBV10-1 combines with J gene TRBJ2-7; TRBD1 matches at 9 bases. Germline V gene sequence: CDR1 WNHNN, CDR2 SYGVQD (reference sequence). V trimming: 2 bases; J trimming: 4 bases; junction bases outside the gene matches: 3. The CDR3 has 14 amino acids. CDR3 residues: CASSETGQGYEQYF. The CDR3, as DNA: TGCGCCAGCAGTGAGACGGGACAGGGATACGAGCAGTACTTC.

The chain recombines TRBV6-5 with TRBJ2-2; TRBD1 matches 7 bases. This CDR3 spans 15 amino acids. Germline CDR1 reads MNHEY; CDR2 reads SVGAGI. J was trimmed by 4 bases and V by 7 bases; bases with no gene match: 9. The CDR3 DNA reads TGTGCCAGCACCATAGGACAGGTCCGCACCGGGGAGCTGTTTTTT. This codes for CASTIGQVRTGELFF.

The chain couples TRBV10-2 to TRBJ1-6; 7 positions agree with TRBD1. V lost 0 bases, J lost 5 bases, and 7 bases stayed unmatched. The CDR3 loop spans 17 amino acids. CDR1 and CDR2 from the germline V gene are WSHSY and SAAADI. The chain's CDR3 is CASSESVWDRDNSPLHF. CDR3 sequence (DNA): TGCGCCAGCAGTGAGTCGGTCTGGGACAGAGATAATTCACCCCTCCACTTT.

This clone was observed once. The chain combines TRBV2 with TRBJ1-1; 9 bases are a match to TRBD1. Unmatched junction bases numbered 5, after V lost 7 bases and J lost 2 bases. The CDR3 spans 14 residues. The germline V gene encodes CDR1 SNHLY and CDR2 FYNNEI. Written as DNA, the CDR3 is TGTGCCAGCACCCTGGACAGGGGCAACACTGAAGCTTTCTTT. The encoded protein is CASTLDRGNTEAFF.

The chain carries TRBV3-1 (or the pseudogene TRBV3-2) and TRBJ1-3; D gene ambiguous. CDR1 LGHDT and CDR2 YNNKEL come from the germline V gene (reference sequence). V was shortened by 3 bases and J by 6 bases, with 9 bases between the two germline ends. CDR3 size: 13 residues. The CDR3 DNA is TGTGCCAGCAGCCACAGGATAGAAAACACCATATATTTT. It encodes CASSHRIENTIYF.

The rearrangement joins TRBV13 to TRBJ2-1, with TRBD2 identical over 10 bases. Germline V gene sequence: CDR1 PRHDT, CDR2 FYEKMQ (reference sequence). Trimming took 11 bases from V and 3 from J; bases not matched to a gene: 4. The CDR3 totals 13 residues. CDR3 bases: TGTGCCTCCCGGACTAGCGGCTACAATGAGCAGTTCTTC. Its protein is CASRTSGYNEQFF.

J is TRBJ2-1 and V is TRBV13, with 9 bases that match TRBD2. Per the germline V gene, CDR1 is PRHDT and CDR2 is FYEKMQ (reference sequence). V shed 5 bases and J 4 bases; nucleotides not matched to a gene: 9. The CDR3 has 16 amino acids. CDR3 nucleotide sequence: TGTGCCAGCAGCCTCATAGATGCGGGAGGGTACAATGAGCAGTTCTTC. Translated, it gives CASSLIDAGGYNEQFF. Supplemented by reference TRBV13 and TRBJ2-1, the full variable domain reads AAGVIQSPRHLIKEKRETATLKCYPIPRHDTVYWYQQGPGQDPQFLISFYEKMQSDKGSIPDRFSAQQFSDYHSELNMSSLELGDSALYFCASSLIDAGGYNEQFFGPGTRLTVL.

Only a few counts were recorded for this clone. This chain joins TRBV19 and TRBJ2-2, with TRBD1 identical over 8 bases. V shed 4 bases and J 1 base; nucleotides not matched to a gene: 5. Germline CDR1 reads LNHDA; CDR2 reads SQIVND (reference sequence). This CDR3 has 16 amino acids. The CDR3 spells CASSTEGQGNTGELFF. CDR3 DNA sequence: TGTGCCAGTAGTACGGAAGGACAGGGGAACACCGGGGAGCTGTTTTTT.

This chain uses TRBV27 with TRBJ1-2; D uncertain. CDR1 and CDR2 from the germline V gene are MNHEY and SMNVEV (reference sequence). The CDR3 is 14 residues long. The V gene lost 3 bases and the J gene lost 1 base, with 9 bases spanning the gap. CDR3 nucleotides: TGTGCCAGCAGTTTTGCAGCGCGTAACTATGGCTACACCTTC. Residues: CASSFAARNYGYTF.

The chain combines TRBV6-2 or TRBV6-3 with TRBJ1-4, with D possibly matching TRBD1 (5 bases). CDR3 length: 16 residues. Germline values: CDR1 MNHEY, CDR2 SVGEGT. Trimming removed 2 bases at V and 7 bases at J, with 17 bases between. CDR3 nucleotide sequence: TGTGCCAGCAGTTACGCTCCTCTCTGGGGGGGTGAAAAACTGTTTTTT. This gives the protein CASSYAPLWGGEKLFF.

V is TRBV4-1 and J is TRBJ1-3; D is uncertain. V dropped 5 bases and J dropped 0 bases, with 5 bases sitting between them. The CDR3 is made up of 13 amino acids. Germline lookup yields CDR1 MGHRA and CDR2 YSYEKL. CDR3 bases: TGCGCCAGCAGCGTCTACTCTGGAAACACCATATATTTT. It translates to CASSVYSGNTIYF.

This clone was picked up one time. This CDR3 reads CASSSAQGGTAGANVLTF. The CDR3 region has the DNA TGCGCCAGCAGCTCGGCACAGGGTGGAACTGCTGGGGCCAACGTCCTGACTTTC. V is TRBV5-1 and J is TRBJ2-6, with D possibly matching TRBD1 (6 bases). Trimming removed 3 bases from V and 2 bases from J, with 18 bases in between. Germline CDR1 and CDR2: SGHRS and YFSETQ. CDR3 size: 18 residues.

The chain is built from TRBV13 and TRBJ2-3; D is possibly TRBD1 (8 bases). The ends were cut back, 5 bases at V and 4 bases at J, with 16 bases in the middle. Looked up from germline, CDR1 is PRHDT and CDR2 is FYEKMQ (reference sequence). This CDR3 has 15 residues. CDR3 residues: CASSPYRGRADTQYF. As DNA, the CDR3 is TGTGCCAGCAGCCCTTACAGGGGGAGGGCAGATACGCAGTATTTT.

V gene TRBV30 combines with J gene TRBJ2-5; TRBD2 might be the D (6 bases). The CDR3 contains 14 residues. Trimming took 0 bases from V and 5 from J, leaving 13 bases between them. CDR1 is GTSNPN, CDR2 SVGIG, per germline (reference sequence). This CDR3 is CAWSVGGAAETQYF. CDR3 coding DNA: TGTGCCTGGAGTGTAGGAGGGGCTGCGGAGACCCAGTACTTC.

This chain links TRBV11-3 with TRBJ2-7, with D perhaps matching TRBD1 (6 bases). The CDR3 sequence is 13 residues long. Trimming took off 1 base at V and 3 bases at J, with 7 bases between the two ends. Germline assignment: CDR1 SGHNT and CDR2 YENEEA. CDR3: CASSLAGDYEQYF. For the CDR3, the DNA is TGTGCCAGCAGCTTAGCAGGGGACTACGAGCAGTACTTC.

This clone turned up a few times. In DNA, the CDR3 is TGTGCCAGCAGTGAATGGACAGGGAATAGCAATCAGCCCCAGCATTTT. Its translation: CASSEWTGNSNQPQHF. The chain recombines TRBV6-1 with TRBJ1-5; 8 bases align to TRBD1. The CDR3 loop spans 16 amino acids. CDR1 and CDR2 from the germline V gene are MNHNS and SASEGT. V lost 2 bases to trimming and J lost 0 bases; unmatched junction nucleotides: 3.

In regard to this clone: The same CDR3 can be traced to other DNA sequences in this sample. V gene TRBV27 combines with J gene TRBJ1-1; D perhaps matches TRBD1 (5 bases). The germline V gene has CDR1 MNHEY and CDR2 SMNVEV (reference sequence). This CDR3 spans 13 amino acids. Trimming took off 4 bases at V and 1 base at J, with 7 bases between the two ends. The CDR3 reads CASSYQGNTEAFF. The CDR3 DNA sequence: TGTGCCAGCAGTTACCAGGGGAACACTGAAGCTTTCTTT.

The chain couples TRBV28 to TRBJ1-5; D gene ambiguous. Trimming took off 3 bases at V and 6 bases at J, with 15 bases between the two ends. The germline V gene encodes CDR1 MDHEN and CDR2 SYDVKM. CDR3 length: 15 amino acids. CDR3 in amino acids: CASSLVRVRVQPQHF. The CDR3 DNA reads TGTGCCAGCAGTTTGGTTAGAGTGAGGGTTCAGCCCCAGCATTTT.

This chain joins TRBV5-1 and TRBJ2-7; a possible D gene is TRBD1 (6 bases). Germline CDR1 and CDR2: SGHRS and YFSETQ. Trimming took off 0 bases at V and 0 bases at J, with 13 bases between the two ends. This CDR3 spans 16 amino acids. The CDR3, as DNA: TGCGCCAGCAGCTTGGATTGGACAGCGAGCTCCTACGAGCAGTACTTC. Translation: CASSLDWTASSYEQYF. Full variable domain (outside the CDR3, taken from reference TRBV5-1 and TRBJ2-7): KAGVTQTPRYLIKTRGQQVTLSCSPISGHRSVSWYQQTPGQGLQFLFEYFSETQRNKGNFPGRFSGRQFSNSRSEMNVSTLELGDSALYLCASSLDWTASSYEQYFGPGTRLTVT.

V gene TRBV9 combines with J gene TRBJ2-3; the match to TRBD1 covers 8 bases. Germline CDR1 is SGDLS and CDR2 is YYNGEE. The CDR3 is made up of 17 amino acids. The V gene end was trimmed by 0 bases and the J gene end by 0 bases; junction bases not matched to a gene: 6. The CDR3 bases are TGTGCCAGCAGCGTAGTAGACAGGGGAGGTAGCACAGATACGCAGTATTTT. It translates to CASSVVDRGGSTDTQYF.

The chain employs TRBV5-1 and TRBJ1-2; maybe TRBD1 (6 bases). Germline loops: CDR1 SGHRS, CDR2 YFSETQ. The CDR3 is 15 amino acids. Trimming cost V 2 bases and J 4 bases, with 15 bases left between them. CDR3 sequence: CASSFNYRDPYGYTF. CDR3 in DNA: TGCGCCAGCAGCTTTAATTACAGGGACCCCTATGGCTACACCTTC.

The chain has TRBV24-1 and TRBJ2-7, with 10 positions matching TRBD1. With 10 bases clipped from V and 5 bases from J, the junction kept 10 bases outside the gene matches. Germline V lookup: CDR1 KGHDR, CDR2 SFDVKD. The CDR3 totals 14 residues. The CDR3 DNA follows: TGTGCCACGGGGACAGGGGCTCTTGGCGACGAGCAGTACTTC. This sequence encodes CATGTGALGDEQYF.

In its sample, this clone was seen once. This chain uses TRBV7-8 with TRBJ2-1, with 8 bases fitting TRBD1. The J segment lost 5 bases and the V segment lost 1 base, leaving 7 bases of the junction unmatched. The germline gives CDR1 SGHVS, CDR2 FQNEAQ. The CDR3 runs 16 residues. CDR3 sequence: CASSLGRTGSNNEQFF. The CDR3 DNA sequence: TGTGCCAGCAGCTTAGGGCGGACAGGGAGTAACAATGAGCAGTTCTTC. Together with reference TRBV7-8 and TRBJ2-1, the CDR3 gives the full variable domain: GAGVSQSPRYKVAKRGQDVALRCDPISGHVSLFWYQQALGQGPEFLTYFQNEAQLDKSGLPSDRFFAERPEGSVSTLKIQRTQQEDSAVYLCASSLGRTGSNNEQFFGPGTRLTVL.

CDR3 in DNA: TGTGCCAGCAGCCAGGAGGTCACCGGGGAGCTGTTTTTT. Its protein product is CASSQEVTGELFF. V gene TRBV9 combines with J gene TRBJ2-2, with D possibly TRBD2 on 5 matching bases. Trimming removed 4 bases at V and 4 bases at J, with 8 bases between. Germline assignment: CDR1 SGDLS and CDR2 YYNGEE. The CDR3 loop spans 13 amino acids. Variable domain in full (rest from reference TRBV9 and TRBJ2-2): DSGVTQTPKHLITATGQRVTLRCSPRSGDLSVYWYQQSLDQGLQFLIQYYNGEERAKGNILERFSAQQFPDLHSELNLSSLELGDSALYFCASSQEVTGELFFGEGSRLTVL.

The rearrangement joins TRBV12-3 or TRBV12-4 to TRBJ1-1; D perhaps matches TRBD1 (5 bases). CDR3 length equals 13 residues. V shed 4 bases and J shed 4 bases, with 10 bases lying between them. CDR3 coding DNA: TGTGCCAGCAGTTGCGCAGGGTGCACTGAAGCTTTCTTT. Amino acids: CASSCAGCTEAFF.

V is TRBV27 and J is TRBJ1-1; D not certain. Germline V lookup: CDR1 MNHEY, CDR2 SMNVEV (reference sequence). CDR3 size: 13 residues. Trimming shortened V by 1 base and J by 11 bases, and 14 bases separated the two germline ends. CDR3: CASSLLPNGEAFF. The CDR3 DNA reads as TGTGCCAGCAGTTTATTGCCCAACGGAGAGGCTTTCTTT.

This clone was seen a single time. V usage is TRBV2 and J usage is TRBJ1-2, with TRBD1 matching over 9 bases. Trimming at V came to 6 bases and at J to 4 bases, leaving 3 bases not matched to a gene. CDR1 and CDR2 (germline): SNHLY, FYNNEI. The CDR3 is 13 residues long. CDR3 loop: CASSEGQGYGYTF. The CDR3 DNA reads TGTGCCAGCAGCGAGGGACAGGGCTATGGCTACACCTTC.

J is TRBJ1-2 and V is TRBV29-1; possibly TRBD1 for D (6 bases). V dropped 7 bases and J dropped 2 bases, with 17 bases sitting between them. Germline V gives CDR1 SQVTM, CDR2 ANQGSEA. CDR3 size: 14 residues. The CDR3 here is CSATLGGGNYGYTF. CDR3 nucleotide sequence: TGCAGCGCCACCCTGGGAGGGGGAAACTATGGCTACACCTTC.

The V and J genes are TRBV7-6 and TRBJ2-3, with 10 bases identical to TRBD1. CDR1 is SGHVS and CDR2 is FNYEAQ in the germline V gene. This CDR3 has 18 residues. V gave up 1 base and J gave up 5 bases; unmatched junction bases: 12. Written as DNA, the CDR3 is TGTGCCAGCAGCTTAGGTCCTGGGACAGGGGTAATCCTAGATACGCAGTATTTT. Translating it yields CASSLGPGTGVILDTQYF.